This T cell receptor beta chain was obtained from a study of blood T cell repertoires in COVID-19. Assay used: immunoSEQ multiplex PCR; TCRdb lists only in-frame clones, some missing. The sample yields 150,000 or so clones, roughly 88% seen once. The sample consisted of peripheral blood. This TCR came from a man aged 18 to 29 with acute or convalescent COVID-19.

CDR3 sequence: CASSGTRSPNTGELFF. The CDR3 DNA is TGTGCCAGCAGTGGAACTCGGTCTCCGAACACCGGGGAGCTGTTTTTT. The gene calls are TRBV6-1 and TRBJ2-2; no definite D call. The CDR3 covers 16 residues. V was clipped by 4 bases and J by 0 bases, with 12 bases between them. Germline V gives CDR1 MNHNS, CDR2 SASEGT.